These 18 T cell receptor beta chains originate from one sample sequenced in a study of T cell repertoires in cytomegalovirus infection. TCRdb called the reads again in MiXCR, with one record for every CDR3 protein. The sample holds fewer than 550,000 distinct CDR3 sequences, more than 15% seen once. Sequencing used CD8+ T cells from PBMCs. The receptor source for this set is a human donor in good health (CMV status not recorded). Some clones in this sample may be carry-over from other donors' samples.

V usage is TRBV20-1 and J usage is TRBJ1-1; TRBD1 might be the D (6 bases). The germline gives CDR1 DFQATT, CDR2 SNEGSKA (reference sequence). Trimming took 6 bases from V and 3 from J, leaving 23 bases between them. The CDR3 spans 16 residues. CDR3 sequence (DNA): TGCAGTGCGCGCTCCAGGGGATACCTTGCCTACACTGAAGCTTTCTTT. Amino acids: CSARSRGYLAYTEAFF.

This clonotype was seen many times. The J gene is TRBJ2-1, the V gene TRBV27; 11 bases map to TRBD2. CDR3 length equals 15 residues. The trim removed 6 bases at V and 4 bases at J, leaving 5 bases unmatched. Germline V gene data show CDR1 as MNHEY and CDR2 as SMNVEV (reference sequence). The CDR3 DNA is TGTGCCAGCAGCTCCGGGACTAGCGGTTACAATGAGCAGTTCTTC. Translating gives CASSSGTSGYNEQFF.

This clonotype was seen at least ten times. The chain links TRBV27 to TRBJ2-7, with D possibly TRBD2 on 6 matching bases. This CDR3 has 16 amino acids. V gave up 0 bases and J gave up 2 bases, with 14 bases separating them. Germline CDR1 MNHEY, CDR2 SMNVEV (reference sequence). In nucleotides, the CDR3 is TGTGCCAGCAGTTTATCGCGGGGAGAGGTCCCCTACGAGCAGTACTTC. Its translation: CASSLSRGEVPYEQYF.

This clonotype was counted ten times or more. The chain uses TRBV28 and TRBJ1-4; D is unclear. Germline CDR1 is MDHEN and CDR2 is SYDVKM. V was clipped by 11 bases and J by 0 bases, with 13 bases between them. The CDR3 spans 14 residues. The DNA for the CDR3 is TGTGCCGCAGCAGCCCGGGCAACTAATGAAAAACTGTTTTTT. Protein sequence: CAAAARATNEKLFF. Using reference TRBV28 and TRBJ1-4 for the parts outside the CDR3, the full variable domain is DVKVTQSSRYLVKRTGEKVFLECVQDMDHENMFWYRQDPGLGLRLIYFSYDVKMKEKGDIPEGYSVSREKKERFSLILESASTNQTSMYLCAAAARATNEKLFFGSGTQLSVL.

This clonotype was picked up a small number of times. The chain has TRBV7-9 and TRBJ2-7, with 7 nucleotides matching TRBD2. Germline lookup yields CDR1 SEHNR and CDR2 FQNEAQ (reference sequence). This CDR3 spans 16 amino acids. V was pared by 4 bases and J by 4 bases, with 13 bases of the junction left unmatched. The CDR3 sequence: CASSSSDSRGGYEQYF. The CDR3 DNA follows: TGTGCCAGCAGCTCCTCTGACTCCCGCGGGGGATACGAGCAGTACTTC.

CDR3 protein: CASSYSNRGPGEQYF. The CDR3 bases are TGTGCCAGCAGTTACTCGAACAGGGGGCCTGGGGAGCAGTACTTC. The rearrangement links TRBV6-5 to TRBJ2-7, with 9 bases that match TRBD1. In germline, CDR1 is MNHEY, CDR2 SVGAGI. The V segment lost 0 bases and the J segment 7 bases; nucleotides outside the gene matches: 7. The CDR3 covers 15 residues.

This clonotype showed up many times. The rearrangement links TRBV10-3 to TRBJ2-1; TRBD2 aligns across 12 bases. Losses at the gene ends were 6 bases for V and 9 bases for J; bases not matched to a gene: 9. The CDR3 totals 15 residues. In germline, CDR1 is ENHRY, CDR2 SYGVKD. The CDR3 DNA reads TGTGCCATCAGAGCTACTAGCGGGGGGCCGGGTGAGCAGTTCTTC. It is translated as CAIRATSGGPGEQFF.

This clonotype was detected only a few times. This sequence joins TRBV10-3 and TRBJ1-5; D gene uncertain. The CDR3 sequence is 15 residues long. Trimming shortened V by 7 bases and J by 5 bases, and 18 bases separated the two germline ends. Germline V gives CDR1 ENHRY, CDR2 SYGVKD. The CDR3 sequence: CAIKGEKAEDQPQHF. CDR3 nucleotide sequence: TGTGCCATCAAAGGCGAGAAGGCCGAGGATCAGCCCCAGCATTTT.

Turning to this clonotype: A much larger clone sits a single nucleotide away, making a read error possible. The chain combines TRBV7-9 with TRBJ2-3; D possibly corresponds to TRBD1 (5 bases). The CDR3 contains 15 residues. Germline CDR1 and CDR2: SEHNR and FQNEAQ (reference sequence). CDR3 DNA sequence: TGTGCCAACAGCTTCGTCCAGGGCGGTACAGATACGCAGTATTTT. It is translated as CANSFVQGGTDTQYF.

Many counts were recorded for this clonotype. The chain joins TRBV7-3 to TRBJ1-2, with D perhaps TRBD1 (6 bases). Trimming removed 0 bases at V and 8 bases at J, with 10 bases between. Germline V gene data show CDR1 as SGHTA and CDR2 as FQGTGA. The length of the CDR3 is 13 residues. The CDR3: CASSLTPGEGYTF. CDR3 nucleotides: TGTGCCAGCAGCTTAACGCCAGGGGAAGGCTACACCTTC.

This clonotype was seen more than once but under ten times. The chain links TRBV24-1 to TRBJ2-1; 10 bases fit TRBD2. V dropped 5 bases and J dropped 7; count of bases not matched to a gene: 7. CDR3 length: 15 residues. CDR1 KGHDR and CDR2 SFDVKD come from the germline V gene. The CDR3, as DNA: TGTGCCACCAGTGCAGCGGGGGGGAATAAGAATGAGCAGTTCTTC. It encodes CATSAAGGNKNEQFF.

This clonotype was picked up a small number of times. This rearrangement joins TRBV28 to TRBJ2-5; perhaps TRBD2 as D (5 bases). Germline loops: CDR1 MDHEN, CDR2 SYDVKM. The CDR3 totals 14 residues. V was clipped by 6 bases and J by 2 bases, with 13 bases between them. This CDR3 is CASREASQQETQYF. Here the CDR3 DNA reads TGTGCCAGCAGGGAGGCTAGTCAGCAAGAGACCCAGTACTTC.

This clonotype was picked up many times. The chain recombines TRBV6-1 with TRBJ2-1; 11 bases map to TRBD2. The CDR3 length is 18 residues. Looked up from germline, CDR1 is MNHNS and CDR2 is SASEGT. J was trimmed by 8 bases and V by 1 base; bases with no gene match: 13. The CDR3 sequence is CASSEGIAGGNLGDEQFF. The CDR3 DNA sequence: TGTGCCAGCAGTGAAGGGATAGCGGGGGGGAATTTGGGGGATGAGCAGTTCTTC.

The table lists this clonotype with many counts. For the CDR3, the DNA is TGTGCCAGCAGCTCCGGGCCTCGAATGGGGCACTACGAGCAGTACTTC. Translating gives CASSSGPRMGHYEQYF. This chain joins TRBV14 and TRBJ2-7, with D maybe TRBD1 (5 bases). V was pared by 5 bases and J by 3 bases, with 20 bases between. This CDR3 is 16 amino acids long. The germline V gene has CDR1 SGHDN and CDR2 FVKESK.

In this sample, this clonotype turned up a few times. The CDR3 coding sequence is TGTGCCACCAGCAGAGATCGAGGGGATTATGGCTACACCTTC. Encoded protein: CATSRDRGDYGYTF. This chain uses TRBV15 with TRBJ1-2, with a weak D call TRBD1 (5 bases). In germline, CDR1 is LNHNV, CDR2 YYDKDF (reference sequence). Deletions cut 0 bases from V and 5 bases from J, with 10 bases between. The CDR3 sequence is 14 residues long.

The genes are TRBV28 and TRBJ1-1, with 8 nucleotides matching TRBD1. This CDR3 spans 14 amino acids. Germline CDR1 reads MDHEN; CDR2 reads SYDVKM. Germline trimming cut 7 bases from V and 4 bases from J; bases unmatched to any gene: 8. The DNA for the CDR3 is TGTGCCAGCAACCCGACAGGGGAGGGCACTGAAGCTTTCTTT. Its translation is CASNPTGEGTEAFF.

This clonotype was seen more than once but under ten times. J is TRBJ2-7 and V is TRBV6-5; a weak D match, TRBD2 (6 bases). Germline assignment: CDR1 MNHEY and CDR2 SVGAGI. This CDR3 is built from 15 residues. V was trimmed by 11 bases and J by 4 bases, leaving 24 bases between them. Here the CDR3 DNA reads TGTGCCGGCCTGGGACTTATGACGGCGAGATACGAGCAGTACTTC. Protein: CAGLGLMTARYEQYF.

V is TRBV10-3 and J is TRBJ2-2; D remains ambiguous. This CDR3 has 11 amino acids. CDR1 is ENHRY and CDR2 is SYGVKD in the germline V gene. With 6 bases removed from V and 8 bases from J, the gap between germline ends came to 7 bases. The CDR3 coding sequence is TGTGCCATCAGCGTCCAAGGGGAGCTGTTTTTT. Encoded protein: CAISVQGELFF.